Listed below are T cell receptor beta chains from one sample, sequenced in a study of T cell clonotyping in hematopoietic cell transplantation. The table came from immunoSEQ multiplex PCR; TCRdb's copy has only in-frame clones and leaves some out. Here the sample spans about 36,000 clones, approximately 95% being singletons. Sequences were derived from peripheral blood mononuclear cells, sampled before stem cell transplant. These receptors originate from a man aged 35 to 55 with chronic myeloid leukemia. Some clones in this sample may be carry-over from other donors' samples. The CDR3 runs from the conserved cysteine through the conserved F or W. The order of the fields is V gene, D gene, clone size, J gene, CDR3 DNA, CDR3 protein. A D gene is named only where the DNA matches it firmly. Size tells how often a clone was seen (once, few, many) or the class of an expanded clone, and some rows leave it out.

TRBV5-4,TRBD1,NA,TRBJ2-5,TGTGCCAGCAGCCTCAGGACAGGGGGCCACCAAGAGACCCAGTACTTC,CASSLRTGGHQETQYF
TRBV7-9,TRBD1,NA,TRBJ2-3,TGTGCCACCATCCCGGGACAGAGCACAGATACGCAGTATTTT,CATIPGQSTDTQYF
TRBV7-9,NA,NA,TRBJ2-7,TGTGCCAGCAGCTTAAACAGCGTCTACGAGCAGTACTTC,CASSLNSVYEQYF
TRBV5-1,TRBD1,NA,TRBJ2-3,TGCGCCAGCAGCTTGGCGGACAGGGGAGTAGATACGCAGTATTTT,CASSLADRGVDTQYF
TRBV7-3,NA,NA,TRBJ2-7,TGTGCCAGCAGCTTAGGATGGGGGGACGAGCAGTACTTC,CASSLGWGDEQYF
TRBV7-7,NA,NA,TRBJ1-6,TGTGCTAGCAGCCCAAGTGAGTCCTACCTTTACTCCTATAATTCACCCCTCCACTTT,CASSPSESYLYSYNSPLHF
TRBV28,TRBD2,once,TRBJ2-1,TGTGCCAGCAGTCTCCTCTCCGGGGGGACGGATGAGCAGTTCTTC,CASSLLSGGTDEQFF
TRBV5-1,NA,NA,TRBJ2-7,TGCGCCAGCAGCTTGGTACCAGGGATACGGTACGAGCAGTACTTC,CASSLVPGIRYEQYF
TRBV28,TRBD1,NA,TRBJ2-7,TGTGCCAGCAGTACAGGGGGAGACTCCTACGAGCAGTACTTC,CASSTGGDSYEQYF
TRBV5-6,TRBD1,NA,TRBJ1-2,TGTGCCAGCAGCACGACAGGGGCCTATGGCTACACCTTC,CASSTTGAYGYTF
TRBV4-1,NA,NA,TRBJ2-2,TGCGCCAGCCTTTGGGAACCCGCGGAAACCGGGGAGCTGTTTTTT,CASLWEPAETGELFF
TRBV4-3,NA,once,TRBJ1-1,TGCGCCAGCAGCCAAGAAGTCGGTATGAACACTGAAGCTTTCTTT,CASSQEVGMNTEAFF
TRBV30,NA,NA,TRBJ2-1,TGTGCCTGGAGTTCGACCCGTGGGTTCTCCTACAATGAGCAGTTCTTC,CAWSSTRGFSYNEQFF
TRBV7-9,NA,NA,TRBJ2-3,TGTGCCAGCAGCTTGGATGGGTTTAGCACAGATACGCAGTATTTT,CASSLDGFSTDTQYF
TRBV7-2,NA,NA,TRBJ2-3,TGTGCCAGCAGCCTCCACCTCGGCATCGGGCAGTATTTT,CASSLHLGIGQYF
TRBV7-2,NA,once,TRBJ1-1,TGTGCCAGCAGGGGAGGGGGAAGGGGCACTGAAGCTTTCTTT,CASRGGGRGTEAFF
TRBV25-1,TRBD1,NA,TRBJ2-2,TGTGCCAGCAGTGACCCGGGACAGGGAAGGGCCGGGGAGCTGTTTTTT,CASSDPGQGRAGELFF
TRBV4-3,NA,NA,TRBJ2-1,TGCGCCAGCAGCCAGGCCTCTAGCGTCTCCTACAATGAGCAGTTCTTC,CASSQASSVSYNEQFF
TRBV30,NA,NA,TRBJ1-1,TGTGCCTGGAGTGTATCGCGTCGGTTGGAAGCTTTCTTT,CAWSVSRRLEAFF